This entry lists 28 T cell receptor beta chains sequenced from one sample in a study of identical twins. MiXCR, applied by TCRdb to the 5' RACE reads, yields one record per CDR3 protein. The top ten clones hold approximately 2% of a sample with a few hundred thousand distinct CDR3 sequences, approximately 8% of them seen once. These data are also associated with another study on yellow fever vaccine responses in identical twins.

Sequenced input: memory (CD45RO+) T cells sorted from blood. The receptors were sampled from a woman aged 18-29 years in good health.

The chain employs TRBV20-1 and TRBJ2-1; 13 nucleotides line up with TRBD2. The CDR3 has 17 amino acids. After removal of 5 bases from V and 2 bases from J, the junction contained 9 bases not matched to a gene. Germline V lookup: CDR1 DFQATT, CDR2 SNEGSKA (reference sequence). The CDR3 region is CSAPKRTSGGTYNEQFF. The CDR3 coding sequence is TGCAGTGCTCCTAAGAGGACTAGCGGGGGAACCTACAATGAGCAGTTCTTC.

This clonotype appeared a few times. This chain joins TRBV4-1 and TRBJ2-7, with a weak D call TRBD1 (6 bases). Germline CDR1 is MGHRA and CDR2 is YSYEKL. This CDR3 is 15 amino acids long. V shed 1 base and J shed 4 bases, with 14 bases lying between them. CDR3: CASSQVAQGDYEQYF. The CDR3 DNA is TGCGCCAGCAGCCAAGTCGCACAGGGTGATTACGAGCAGTACTTC.

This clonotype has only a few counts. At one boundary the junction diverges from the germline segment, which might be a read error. The CDR3 loop reads CASSQASGGPIF. In nucleotides, the CDR3 is TGTGCCAGCAGCCAGGCCAGCGGGGGCCCGATCTTC. The chain is built from TRBV3-1 and TRBJ2-1, with 8 nucleotides matching TRBD2. Germline V gene lookup returns CDR1 LGHDT and CDR2 YNNKEL (reference sequence). The CDR3 spans 12 residues.

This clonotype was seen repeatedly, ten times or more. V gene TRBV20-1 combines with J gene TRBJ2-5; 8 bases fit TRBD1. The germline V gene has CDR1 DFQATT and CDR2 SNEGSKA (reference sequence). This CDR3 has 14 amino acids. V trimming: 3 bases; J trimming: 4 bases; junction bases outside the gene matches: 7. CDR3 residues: CSASAGQGSETQYF. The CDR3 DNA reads TGCAGTGCTAGTGCCGGACAGGGTTCAGAGACCCAGTACTTC.

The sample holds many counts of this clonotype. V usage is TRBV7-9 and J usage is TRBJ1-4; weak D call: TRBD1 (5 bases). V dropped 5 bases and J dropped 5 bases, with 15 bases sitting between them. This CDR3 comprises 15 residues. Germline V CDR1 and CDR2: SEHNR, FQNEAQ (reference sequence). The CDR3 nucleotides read TGTGCCAGCAGCCCCCGGGACGTCCTAAATGAAAAACTGTTTTTT. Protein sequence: CASSPRDVLNEKLFF. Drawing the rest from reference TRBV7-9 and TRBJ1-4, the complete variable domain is DTGVSQNPRHKITKRGQNVTFRCDPISEHNRLYWYRQTLGQGPEFLTYFQNEAQLEKSRLLSDRFSAERPKGSFSTLEIQRTEQGDSAMYLCASSPRDVLNEKLFFGSGTQLSVL.

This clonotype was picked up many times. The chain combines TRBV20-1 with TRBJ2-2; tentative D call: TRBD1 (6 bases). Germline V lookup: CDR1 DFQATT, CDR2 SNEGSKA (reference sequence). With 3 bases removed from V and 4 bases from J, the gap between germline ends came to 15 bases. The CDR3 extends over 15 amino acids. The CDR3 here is CSARSTGFGTGELFF. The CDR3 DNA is TGCAGTGCTAGGTCGACAGGCTTCGGCACCGGGGAGCTGTTTTTT.

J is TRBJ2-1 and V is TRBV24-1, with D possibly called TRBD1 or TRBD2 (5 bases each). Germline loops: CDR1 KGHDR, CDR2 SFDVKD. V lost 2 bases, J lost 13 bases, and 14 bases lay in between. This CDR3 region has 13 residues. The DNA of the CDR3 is TGTGCCACCAGTGATTCCTCAATGGGGGAACAGTTCTTC. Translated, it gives CATSDSSMGEQFF.

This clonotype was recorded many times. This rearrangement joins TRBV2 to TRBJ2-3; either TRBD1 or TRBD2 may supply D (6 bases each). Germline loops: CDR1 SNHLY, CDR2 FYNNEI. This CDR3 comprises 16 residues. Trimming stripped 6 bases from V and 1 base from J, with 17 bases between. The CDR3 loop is CASRARGPNRTDTQYF. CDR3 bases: TGTGCCAGCAGGGCCCGGGGGCCCAACCGCACAGATACGCAGTATTTT.

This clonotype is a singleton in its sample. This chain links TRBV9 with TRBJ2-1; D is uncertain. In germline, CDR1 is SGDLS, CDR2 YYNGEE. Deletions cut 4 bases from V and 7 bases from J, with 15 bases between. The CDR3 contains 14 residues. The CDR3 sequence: CASSPSPVGNEQFF. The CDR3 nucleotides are TGTGCCAGCAGCCCCTCCCCCGTTGGAAATGAGCAGTTCTTC.

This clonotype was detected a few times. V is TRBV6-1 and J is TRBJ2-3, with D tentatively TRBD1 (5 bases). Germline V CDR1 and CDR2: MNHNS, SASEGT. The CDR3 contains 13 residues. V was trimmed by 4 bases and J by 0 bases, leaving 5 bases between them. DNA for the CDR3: TGTGCCAGCAGTGGACAGAGCACAGATACGCAGTATTTT. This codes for CASSGQSTDTQYF.

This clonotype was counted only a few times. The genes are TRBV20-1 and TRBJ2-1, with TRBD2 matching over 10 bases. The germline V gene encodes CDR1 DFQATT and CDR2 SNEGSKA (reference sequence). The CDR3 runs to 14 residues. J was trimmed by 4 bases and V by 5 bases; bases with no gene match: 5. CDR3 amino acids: CSAQSGGEYNEQFF. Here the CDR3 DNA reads TGCAGTGCTCAAAGCGGGGGGGAATACAATGAGCAGTTCTTC.

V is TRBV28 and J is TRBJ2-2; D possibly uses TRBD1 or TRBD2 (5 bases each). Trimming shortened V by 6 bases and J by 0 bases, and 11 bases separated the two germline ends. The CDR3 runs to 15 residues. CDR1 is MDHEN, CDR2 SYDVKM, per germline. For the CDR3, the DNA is TGTGCCAGCAGGGGACGGGTCGCGAACACCGGGGAGCTGTTTTTT. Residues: CASRGRVANTGELFF.

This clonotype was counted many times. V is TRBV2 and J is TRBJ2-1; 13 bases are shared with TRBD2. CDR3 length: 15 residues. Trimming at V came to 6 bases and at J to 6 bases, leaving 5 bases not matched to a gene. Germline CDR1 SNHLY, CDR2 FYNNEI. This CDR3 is CASRLAGGASNEQFF. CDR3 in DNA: TGTGCCAGCAGACTAGCGGGGGGGGCCTCCAATGAGCAGTTCTTC.

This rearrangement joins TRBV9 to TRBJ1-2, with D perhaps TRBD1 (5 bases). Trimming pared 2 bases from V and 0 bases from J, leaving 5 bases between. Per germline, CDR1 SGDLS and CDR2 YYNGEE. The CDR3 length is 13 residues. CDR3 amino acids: CASSVRANYGYTF. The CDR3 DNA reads TGTGCCAGCAGCGTCAGGGCTAACTATGGCTACACCTTC.

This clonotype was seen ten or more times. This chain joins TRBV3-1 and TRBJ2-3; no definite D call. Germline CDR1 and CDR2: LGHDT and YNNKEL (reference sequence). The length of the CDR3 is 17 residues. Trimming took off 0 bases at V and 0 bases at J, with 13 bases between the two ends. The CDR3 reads CASSQEGERPSTDTQYF. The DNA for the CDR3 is TGTGCCAGCAGCCAAGAGGGCGAGCGCCCTAGCACAGATACGCAGTATTTT.

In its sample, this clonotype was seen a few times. The CDR3 reads CASSQQTDTQYF. In DNA, the CDR3 is TGCGCCAGTTCACAGCAAACAGATACGCAGTATTTT. The V call is TRBV10-2, the J call TRBJ2-3; D gene uncertain. The germline gives CDR1 WSHSY, CDR2 SAAADI. Trimming removed 9 bases from V and 3 bases from J, with 10 bases in between. CDR3 length: 12 residues.

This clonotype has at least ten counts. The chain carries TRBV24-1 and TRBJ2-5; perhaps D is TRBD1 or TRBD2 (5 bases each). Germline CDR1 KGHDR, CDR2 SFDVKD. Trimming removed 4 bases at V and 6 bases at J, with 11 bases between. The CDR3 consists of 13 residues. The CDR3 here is CATSDREWKTQYF. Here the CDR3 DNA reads TGTGCCACCAGTGACAGGGAGTGGAAGACCCAGTACTTC.

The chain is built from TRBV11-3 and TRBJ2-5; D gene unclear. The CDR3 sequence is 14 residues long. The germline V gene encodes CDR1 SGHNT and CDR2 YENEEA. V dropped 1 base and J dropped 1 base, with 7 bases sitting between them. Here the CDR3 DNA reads TGTGCCAGCAGCTTAGGGCCCCCCCAAGAGACCCAGTACTTC. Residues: CASSLGPPQETQYF.

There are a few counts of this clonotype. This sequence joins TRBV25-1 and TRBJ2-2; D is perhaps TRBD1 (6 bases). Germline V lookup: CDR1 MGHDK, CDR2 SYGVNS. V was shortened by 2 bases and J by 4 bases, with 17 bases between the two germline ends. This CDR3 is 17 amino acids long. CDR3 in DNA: TGTGCCAGCAGTGAAGAAAAAGACAGCAGGGGCACCGGGGAGCTGTTTTTT. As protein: CASSEEKDSRGTGELFF.

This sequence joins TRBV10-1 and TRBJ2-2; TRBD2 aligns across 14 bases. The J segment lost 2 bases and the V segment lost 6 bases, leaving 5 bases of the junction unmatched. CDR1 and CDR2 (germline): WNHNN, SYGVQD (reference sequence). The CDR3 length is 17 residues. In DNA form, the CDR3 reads TGCGCCAGCAGAAAGGGACTAGCGGGAGCTAACACCGGGGAGCTGTTTTTT. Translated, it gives CASRKGLAGANTGELFF.

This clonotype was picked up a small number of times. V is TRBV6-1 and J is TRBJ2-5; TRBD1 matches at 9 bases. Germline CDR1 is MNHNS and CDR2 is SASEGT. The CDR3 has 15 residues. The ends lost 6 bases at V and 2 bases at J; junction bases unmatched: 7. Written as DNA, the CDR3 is TGTGCCAGCAGAACAGGGGGCAAGGGGCAAGAGACCCAGTACTTC. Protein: CASRTGGKGQETQYF.

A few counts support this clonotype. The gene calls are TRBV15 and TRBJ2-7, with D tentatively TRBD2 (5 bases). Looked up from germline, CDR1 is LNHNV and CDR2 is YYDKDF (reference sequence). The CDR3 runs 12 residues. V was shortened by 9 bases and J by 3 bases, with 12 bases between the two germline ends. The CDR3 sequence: CATGYGLYEQYF. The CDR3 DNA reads TGTGCCACAGGATACGGACTCTACGAGCAGTACTTC.

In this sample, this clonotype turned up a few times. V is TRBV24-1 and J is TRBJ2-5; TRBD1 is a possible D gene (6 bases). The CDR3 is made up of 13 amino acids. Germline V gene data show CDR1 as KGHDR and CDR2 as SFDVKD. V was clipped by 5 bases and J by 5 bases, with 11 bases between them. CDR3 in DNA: TGTGCCACCAGTGCCCGGACAGCGGAGACCCAGTACTTC. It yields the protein CATSARTAETQYF.

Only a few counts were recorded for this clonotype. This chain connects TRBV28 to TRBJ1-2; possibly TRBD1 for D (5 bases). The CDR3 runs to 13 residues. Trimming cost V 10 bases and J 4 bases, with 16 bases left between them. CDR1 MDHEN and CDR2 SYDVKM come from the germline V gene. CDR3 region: CAIRAGVGYGYTF. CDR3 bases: TGTGCCATCCGTGCGGGGGTTGGCTATGGCTACACCTTC.

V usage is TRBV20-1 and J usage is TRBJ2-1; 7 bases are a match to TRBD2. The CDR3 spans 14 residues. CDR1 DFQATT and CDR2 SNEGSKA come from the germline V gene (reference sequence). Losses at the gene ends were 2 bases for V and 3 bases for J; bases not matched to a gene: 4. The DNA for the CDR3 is TGCAGTGCTAGAACCCTAGCGGACTACAATGAGCAGTTCTTC. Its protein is CSARTLADYNEQFF.

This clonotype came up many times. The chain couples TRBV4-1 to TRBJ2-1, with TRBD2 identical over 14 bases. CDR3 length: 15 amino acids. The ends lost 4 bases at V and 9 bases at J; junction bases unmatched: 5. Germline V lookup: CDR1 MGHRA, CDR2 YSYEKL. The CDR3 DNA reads TGCGCCAGCAGCCGAGGACTAGCGGGAGGATTTGAGCAGTTCTTC. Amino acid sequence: CASSRGLAGGFEQFF.

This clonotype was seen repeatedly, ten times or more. CDR3: CASSDQHARNEQYF. As DNA, the CDR3 is TGTGCCAGCAGTGATCAACACGCCAGGAACGAGCAGTACTTC. The chain employs TRBV25-1 and TRBJ2-7; the D is unclear. Germline V gives CDR1 MGHDK, CDR2 SYGVNS. This CDR3 is 14 amino acids long. Trimming removed 3 bases at V and 5 bases at J, with 14 bases between.

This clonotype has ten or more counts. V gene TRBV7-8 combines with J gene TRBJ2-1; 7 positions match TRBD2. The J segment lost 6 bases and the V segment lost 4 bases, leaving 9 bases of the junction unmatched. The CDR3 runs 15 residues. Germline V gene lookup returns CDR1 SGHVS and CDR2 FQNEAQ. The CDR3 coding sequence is TGTGCCAGCAGCTCACTAGCGAGAGAAACCAATGAGCAGTTCTTC. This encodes CASSSLARETNEQFF.